The 2 T cell receptor beta chains listed next were all sequenced from one sample in a study of chemoradiotherapy in HPV16-positive cancers. Clones were read by immunoSEQ multiplex PCR, and TCRdb kept only the in-frame ones, dropping some. The sample shows about 15,000 clones, under 85% of them seen only once. This sample was obtained from a patient who underwent chemoradiotherapy. All receptors come from a human donor with HPV-associated anogenital cancer.

The J gene is TRBJ2-1, the V gene TRBV29-1; unclear D gene. V gave up 4 bases and J gave up 0 bases, with 13 bases separating them. Germline-derived CDR1 and CDR2 are SQVTM and ANQGSEA. This CDR3 region has 15 residues. The CDR3 loop is CSVGLRLSSYNEQFF. The CDR3 nucleotides read TGCAGCGTTGGGTTGCGGTTGAGCTCCTACAATGAGCAGTTCTTC.

The V gene is TRBV27, the J gene TRBJ2-2; the D gene is possibly TRBD2 (6 bases). The V and J ends lost 0 bases and 8 bases respectively, with 13 bases between them. The CDR3 is 15 amino acids. Germline-derived CDR1 and CDR2 are MNHEY and SMNVEV (reference sequence). This CDR3 reads CASSLSGAGLGELFF. CDR3 in DNA: TGTGCCAGCAGTTTATCCGGGGCGGGGTTAGGGGAGCTGTTTTTT.